The 18 T cell receptor beta chains below all came from one sample that was sequenced in a study of T-cell reconstitution after alpha-beta-depleted transplantation in children. It was with unique molecular identifiers that the TCRbeta library was prepared. Each CDR3 protein is one row after TCRdb ran MiXCR on the PCR reads. This sample has about 980,000 distinct CDR3 sequences; about 30% occur once, and the top ten carry roughly 27%. The specimen comprised PBMCs, mostly from graft donor cells, sampled 360 days after TCRalphabeta/CD19-depleted stem cell transplant. Source of these receptors: a boy under three years old who had a stem cell transplant for SCID, so the T cells may come from the graft donor.

The chain recombines TRBV9 with TRBJ2-5, with TRBD1 matching 7 bases. Germline V gene data show CDR1 as SGDLS and CDR2 as YYNGEE. V gave up 2 bases and J gave up 7 bases; unmatched junction bases: 2. The CDR3 is 12 residues long. The CDR3 sequence is CASSVPGGTQYF. The DNA of the CDR3 is TGTGCCAGCAGCGTCCCAGGGGGGACCCAGTACTTC.

V gene TRBV5-1 combines with J gene TRBJ2-2; possibly TRBD2 for D (5 bases). Germline V lookup: CDR1 SGHRS, CDR2 YFSETQ. Trimming left V 4 bases short and J 0 bases short, with 7 bases between. The CDR3 extends over 14 amino acids. CDR3 nucleotides: TGCGCCAGCAGCGAGGGCACGAACACCGGGGAGCTGTTTTTT. It yields the protein CASSEGTNTGELFF.

The rearrangement uses TRBV29-1 and TRBJ2-7; D tentatively fits TRBD1 or TRBD2 (5 bases each). V lost 3 bases, J lost 6 bases, and 15 bases lay in between. The germline gives CDR1 SQVTM, CDR2 ANQGSEA. This CDR3 comprises 13 residues. CDR3 bases: TGCAGCGTTGAGGGGGAAGGGTCCGGCGAGCAGTACTTC. Translating it yields CSVEGEGSGEQYF.

Many counts were recorded for this clonotype. The chain employs TRBV5-1 and TRBJ2-5; tentative D call: TRBD1 (6 bases). CDR3 length: 15 residues. Per germline, CDR1 SGHRS and CDR2 YFSETQ. Trimming took off 4 bases at V and 1 base at J, with 14 bases between the two ends. Here the CDR3 DNA reads TGCGCCAGCAGCATGCAGAGGACAGCCCAAGAGACCCAGTACTTC. It encodes CASSMQRTAQETQYF.

The gene calls are TRBV7-2 and TRBJ2-7, with 8 positions matching TRBD1. The CDR3 is made up of 15 amino acids. CDR1 is SGHTA and CDR2 is FQGNSA in the germline V gene. The ends lost 5 bases at V and 3 bases at J; junction bases unmatched: 9. This chain's CDR3 is CASSKGTGRNYEQYF. The CDR3 DNA reads as TGTGCCAGCAGCAAAGGGACAGGACGCAACTACGAGCAGTACTTC.

The chain employs TRBV29-1 and TRBJ2-5; D remains ambiguous. The length of the CDR3 is 13 residues. Germline lookup yields CDR1 SQVTM and CDR2 ANQGSEA. The V end was cut by 6 bases, the J end by 5 bases, with 16 bases between. The CDR3 loop is CSVKQRLTETQYF. In nucleotides, the CDR3 is TGCAGCGTGAAACAGCGCCTGACTGAGACCCAGTACTTC.

The CDR3 nucleotides are TGTGCCAGCAGCCCGATTGGGTGGCTTGATGAAAAACTGTTTTTT. Its protein product is CASSPIGWLDEKLFF. The chain employs TRBV28 and TRBJ1-4; D is unclear. The CDR3 runs to 15 residues. Deletions cut 6 bases from V and 6 bases from J, with 17 bases between. Germline lookup yields CDR1 MDHEN and CDR2 SYDVKM.

This clonotype was recorded many times. The chain combines TRBV7-2 with TRBJ2-5; D is undetermined. Trimming shortened V by 3 bases and J by 1 base, and 6 bases separated the two germline ends. The CDR3 totals 13 residues. The germline gives CDR1 SGHTA, CDR2 FQGNSA. The CDR3 region has the DNA TGTGCCAGCAGCTTCCCCAGCCAAGAGACCCAGTACTTC. The encoded protein is CASSFPSQETQYF.

V gene TRBV6-2 or TRBV6-3 combines with J gene TRBJ1-3; 7 nucleotides match TRBD1. This CDR3 is built from 17 residues. Germline V gene sequence: CDR1 MNHEY, CDR2 SVGEGT. V was clipped by 7 bases and J by 0 bases; unmatched bases: 12. The CDR3 region has the DNA TGTGCCAGCATCCTCGGACAGGCCCGATACTCTGGAAACACCATATATTTT. Protein product: CASILGQARYSGNTIYF.

The sample holds a few counts of this clonotype. This rearrangement joins TRBV5-1 to TRBJ1-6, with 8 bases identical to TRBD1. Losses at the gene ends were 4 bases for V and 10 bases for J; bases not matched to a gene: 7. The CDR3 totals 14 residues. Germline V gives CDR1 SGHRS, CDR2 YFSETQ. CDR3 sequence: CASSDWTGNSPLHF. The CDR3 DNA sequence: TGCGCCAGCAGCGACTGGACAGGGAACTCACCCCTCCACTTT. Filled out from reference TRBV5-1 and TRBJ1-6, the complete variable domain reads KAGVTQTPRYLIKTRGQQVTLSCSPISGHRSVSWYQQTPGQGLQFLFEYFSETQRNKGNFPGRFSGRQFSNSRSEMNVSTLELGDSALYLCASSDWTGNSPLHFGNGTRLTVT.

The chain joins TRBV5-5 to TRBJ1-2; D is uncertain. Trimming removed 4 bases from V and 4 bases from J, with 17 bases in between. The CDR3 covers 15 residues. Germline CDR1 SGHKS, CDR2 YYEKEE (reference sequence). CDR3: CASSLDLFHRYGYTF. The CDR3 DNA sequence: TGTGCCAGCAGCCTGGACCTCTTTCACCGCTATGGCTACACCTTC.

This clonotype was seen more than once but under ten times. The CDR3 DNA reads as TGTGCCAGCAGTTACGGGCAGCCTGGGGCCAACGTCCTGACTTTC. It codes for CASSYGQPGANVLTF. The rearrangement uses TRBV6-5 and TRBJ2-6; D is undetermined. The length of the CDR3 is 15 residues. Germline-derived CDR1 and CDR2 are MNHEY and SVGAGI. Trimming took off 2 bases at V and 2 bases at J, with 7 bases between the two ends.

This clonotype came up a few times. The chain has TRBV2 and TRBJ2-1, with D perhaps matching TRBD2 (7 bases). Germline CDR1 and CDR2: SNHLY and FYNNEI. The V end lost 9 bases, the J end lost 5 bases, and 11 bases lay between the germline ends. The CDR3 spans 12 residues. The CDR3 region is CARGGPDNEQFF. The DNA of the CDR3 is TGTGCCAGGGGGGGGCCCGACAATGAGCAGTTCTTC.

The V gene is TRBV7-9, the J gene TRBJ2-1; D ambiguous. The germline V and J ends were trimmed by 2 bases and 0 bases, with 8 bases remaining between them. CDR3 length equals 15 residues. Germline CDR1 SEHNR, CDR2 FQNEAQ (reference sequence). CDR3 coding DNA: TGTGCCAGCAGCTTATCGATAGGCTCCTACAATGAGCAGTTCTTC. It is translated as CASSLSIGSYNEQFF. The full variable domain, its missing parts supplied by reference TRBV7-9 and TRBJ2-1, is DTGVSQNPRHKITKRGQNVTFRCDPISEHNRLYWYRQTLGQGPEFLTYFQNEAQLEKSRLLSDRFSAERPKGSFSTLEIQRTEQGDSAMYLCASSLSIGSYNEQFFGPGTRLTVL.

The chain uses TRBV10-2 and TRBJ1-4; maybe TRBD1 (6 bases). The CDR3 length is 14 residues. CDR1 is WSHSY and CDR2 is SAAADI in the germline V gene. Between the trimmed V and J ends, which lost 1 base and 8 bases, there was a span of 11 bases. CDR3 region: CASSEFRGEEKLFF. The CDR3 DNA reads as TGCGCCAGCAGTGAGTTCAGGGGTGAGGAAAAACTGTTTTTT.

J is TRBJ2-5 and V is TRBV25-1; 7 bases are shared with TRBD1. Losses at the gene ends were 5 bases for V and 1 base for J; bases not matched to a gene: 7. The V gene's germline CDR1 is MGHDK and CDR2 SYGVNS. There are 15 residues in the CDR3. The CDR3 coding sequence is TGTGCCAGCAGTTCCCCTTACAGGGGCCAAGAGACCCAGTACTTC. This sequence encodes CASSSPYRGQETQYF.

This clonotype was found once. This sequence joins TRBV5-5 and TRBJ2-7; perhaps TRBD1 as D (5 bases). The length of the CDR3 is 14 residues. V shed 4 bases and J shed 6 bases, with 17 bases lying between them. Germline V gene lookup returns CDR1 SGHKS and CDR2 YYEKEE (reference sequence). The CDR3 DNA is TGTGCCAGCAGCCCCCAGGGAACCAGCTGCGAGCAGTACTTC. It translates to CASSPQGTSCEQYF.

This clonotype came up a few times. This chain links TRBV12-3 or TRBV12-4 with TRBJ2-2; D remains ambiguous. The CDR3 length is 15 residues. Trimming took 5 bases from V and 0 from J, leaving 10 bases between them. Written as DNA, the CDR3 is TGTGCCAGCAGTCGACAACAAACGAACACCGGGGAGCTGTTTTTT. Translation gives CASSRQQTNTGELFF.